This passage covers 18 T cell receptor beta chains from one sample sequenced in a study of human T cells and chemical hapten exposure. Each CDR3 protein gets one entry after TCRdb re-called the RACE reads with MiXCR. The sample lists some 200,000 distinct CDR3 sequences, approximately 20% occurring once. Noted time point: patch test 1, 2 weeks after DPC sensitization. As to treatment: therapeutic diphenylcyclopropenone sensitization with weekly scalp DPC. The sequenced sample was whole blood, obtained in connection with sensitization to the hapten diphenylcyclopropenone (DPC). Source of these receptors: a woman in her forties or fifties with alopecia areata. Some clones in this sample may be carry-over from other donors' samples.

This clonotype was observed a few times. This chain joins TRBV6-1 and TRBJ2-7, with 7 bases fitting TRBD1. The CDR3 has 14 amino acids. Per the germline V gene, CDR1 is MNHNS and CDR2 is SASEGT. The V gene end was trimmed by 3 bases and the J gene end by 6 bases; junction bases not matched to a gene: 8. CDR3 coding DNA: TGTGCCAGCAGTGACCGGGACAGCTTTTCCGAGCAGTACTTC. Translated: CASSDRDSFSEQYF.

The chain employs TRBV5-1 and TRBJ2-1; D unclear. This CDR3 is 12 amino acids long. Germline V gene sequence: CDR1 SGHRS, CDR2 YFSETQ. V was pared by 4 bases and J by 9 bases, with 11 bases between. CDR3 in DNA: TGCGCCAGCAGCCAGCCCGGTCTTGAGCAGTTCTTC. As protein: CASSQPGLEQFF.

This clonotype was picked up a small number of times. The genes are TRBV20-1 and TRBJ1-2, with D hard to call. The CDR3 covers 13 residues. CDR1 DFQATT and CDR2 SNEGSKA come from the germline V gene (reference sequence). The germline V and J ends were trimmed by 3 bases and 8 bases, with 16 bases remaining between them. The CDR3 DNA is TGCAGTGCTAGCCAGGACGGACCTGACGGCTACACCTTC. This sequence encodes CSASQDGPDGYTF.

This clonotype showed up just a few times. The chain couples TRBV7-2 to TRBJ1-1; no firm D call. The CDR3 loop spans 13 amino acids. Germline-derived CDR1 and CDR2 are SGHTA and FQGNSA. Between the trimmed V and J ends, which lost 1 base and 8 bases, there was a span of 11 bases. The CDR3 nucleotides are TGTGCCAGCAGCTTAGGCGGTAGGAGGGAAGCTTTCTTT. Translating it yields CASSLGGRREAFF.

The rearrangement uses TRBV19 and TRBJ2-2; maybe TRBD2 (6 bases). Trimming cost V 5 bases and J 6 bases, with 13 bases left between them. This CDR3 comprises 14 residues. CDR1 is LNHDA, CDR2 SQIVND, per germline (reference sequence). CDR3 in amino acids: CASSPVGEAGELFF. CDR3 in DNA: TGTGCCAGTAGTCCAGTGGGGGAGGCCGGGGAGCTGTTTTTT.

This clonotype appeared a few times. V and J are TRBV6-1 and TRBJ1-5; possible D gene TRBD1, 6 bases. The ends were cut back, 6 bases at V and 1 base at J, with 16 bases in the middle. The CDR3 loop spans 16 amino acids. Germline V gene data show CDR1 as MNHNS and CDR2 as SASEGT. The CDR3 DNA reads as TGTGCCAGCAGGGGATACGGGACACCCAGCAATCAGCCCCAGCATTTT. It encodes CASRGYGTPSNQPQHF.

This clonotype has more than one count but fewer than ten. The V gene is TRBV29-1, the J gene TRBJ2-5; D is ambiguous. Trimming removed 6 bases from V and 6 bases from J, with 8 bases in between. The CDR3 is made up of 10 amino acids. Germline values: CDR1 SQVTM, CDR2 ANQGSEA. The CDR3 spells CSVTVKTQYF. CDR3 bases: TGCAGCGTAACGGTGAAGACCCAGTACTTC.

This clonotype showed up just a few times. The chain joins TRBV6-1 to TRBJ2-1; D gene ambiguous. The CDR3 sequence is 14 residues long. Germline CDR1 and CDR2: MNHNS and SASEGT. V was trimmed by 4 bases and J by 9 bases, leaving 16 bases between them. The CDR3 DNA reads TGTGCCAGCAGTGCCCAAAGGCAGCTGGGTGAGCAGTTCTTC. Protein sequence: CASSAQRQLGEQFF.

The genes are TRBV5-1 and TRBJ1-4; tentatively, D is TRBD1 (5 bases). CDR1 SGHRS and CDR2 YFSETQ come from the germline V gene. The CDR3 covers 17 residues. V dropped 4 bases and J dropped 0 bases, with 16 bases sitting between them. CDR3 sequence reads: CASSLQEISATNEKLFF. The DNA of the CDR3 is TGCGCCAGCAGCCTACAGGAGATAAGTGCAACTAATGAAAAACTGTTTTTT.

The V and J genes are TRBV10-1 and TRBJ2-7; a possible D gene is TRBD1 (6 bases). Trimming cost V 6 bases and J 3 bases, with 12 bases left between them. Germline CDR1 reads WNHNN; CDR2 reads SYGVQD (reference sequence). The CDR3 has 13 residues. The CDR3 DNA reads TGCGCCAGCAGCCTCGGACAGTACTACGAGCAGTACTTC. Its protein product is CASSLGQYYEQYF.

Written as DNA, the CDR3 is TGCAGCGTTGCCCCACGGACGGGGAACTATGGCTACACCTTC. Amino acid sequence: CSVAPRTGNYGYTF. V gene TRBV29-1 combines with J gene TRBJ1-2; D call uncertain. With 4 bases removed from V and 2 bases from J, the gap between germline ends came to 14 bases. CDR1 is SQVTM and CDR2 is ANQGSEA in the germline V gene. The CDR3 covers 14 residues.

This clonotype was counted between two and nine times. The chain carries TRBV11-2 and TRBJ1-2; D is unclear. The CDR3 length is 12 residues. V was clipped by 0 bases and J by 8 bases, with 7 bases between them. Germline-derived CDR1 and CDR2 are SGHAT and FQNNGV. The CDR3 DNA sequence: TGTGCCAGCAGCTTAGATTGGACGGGCTACACCTTC. Translated: CASSLDWTGYTF. Looking up the rest from reference TRBV11-2 and TRBJ1-2 gives the full variable domain: EAGVAQSPRYKIIEKRQSVAFWCNPISGHATLYWYQQILGQGPKLLIQFQNNGVVDDSQLPKDRFSAERLKGVDSTLKIQPAKLEDSAVYLCASSLDWTGYTFGSGTRLTVV.

This clonotype was counted at least ten times. The J gene is TRBJ1-4, the V gene TRBV5-1, with D perhaps matching TRBD1 (5 bases). The CDR3 contains 14 residues. In germline, CDR1 is SGHRS, CDR2 YFSETQ. The V end lost 0 bases, the J end lost 7 bases, and 10 bases lay between the germline ends. This CDR3 reads CASSLGQKTEKLFF. Here the CDR3 DNA reads TGCGCCAGCAGCTTGGGACAGAAGACTGAAAAACTGTTTTTT.

This clonotype has only a few counts. The J gene is TRBJ2-1, the V gene TRBV9, with a possible D match to TRBD1 (5 bases). Looked up from germline, CDR1 is SGDLS and CDR2 is YYNGEE. The CDR3 has 13 residues. Trimming cost V 3 bases and J 4 bases, with 8 bases left between them. The CDR3, as DNA: TGTGCCAGCAGCGCCGACAGTTACAATGAGCAGTTCTTC. As protein: CASSADSYNEQFF.

With regard to this clonotype: Its ends do not fully match the called genes, so a read error is possible. The V and J genes are TRBV9 and TRBJ1-1; no definite D call. The germline V gene has CDR1 SGDLS and CDR2 YYNGEE. The CDR3 consists of 14 residues. The CDR3 DNA sequence: TGTGCCAGCAGCGTAGCGCCTGAGGGCACTGTAGCTTTCTTT. Translation: CASSVAPEGTVAFF.

This clonotype was seen ten or more times. The chain uses TRBV15 and TRBJ2-1; unclear D gene. Germline CDR1 LNHNV, CDR2 YYDKDF (reference sequence). The CDR3 runs 15 residues. Trimming stripped 2 bases from V and 4 bases from J, with 12 bases between. The CDR3 reads CATSRTMGSYNEQFF. In DNA, the CDR3 is TGTGCCACCAGCAGAACCATGGGCTCGTACAATGAGCAGTTCTTC.

V gene TRBV11-3 combines with J gene TRBJ2-1; 14 nucleotides line up with TRBD2. The CDR3 has 15 amino acids. With 6 bases clipped from V and 7 bases from J, the junction kept 5 bases outside the gene matches. In germline, CDR1 is SGHNT, CDR2 YENEEA. In nucleotides, the CDR3 is TGTGCCAGCAGTCGGGGACTAGCGGGAGCAAATGAGCAGTTCTTC. It encodes CASSRGLAGANEQFF. The full variable domain, with the rest looked up from reference TRBV11-3 and TRBJ2-1, is EAGVVQSPRYKIIEKKQPVAFWCNPISGHNTLYWYLQNLGQGPELLIRYENEEAVDDSQLPKDRFSAERLKGVDSTLKIQPAELGDSAVYLCASSRGLAGANEQFFGPGTRLTVL.

This clonotype was counted ten times or more. J is TRBJ2-1 and V is TRBV3-1, with D hard to call. The CDR3 totals 16 residues. Germline CDR1 reads LGHDT; CDR2 reads YNNKEL (reference sequence). V was clipped by 0 bases and J by 1 base, with 10 bases between them. The CDR3 bases are TGTGCCAGCAGCCAAGATCCGGCGGCGTCCTACAATGAGCAGTTCTTC. Translating gives CASSQDPAASYNEQFF.